The clone carrying this TCR beta chain was observed a handful of times. These data originate in a study of T cells after yellow fever vaccination. Germline assignment: CDR1 MDHEN and CDR2 SYDVKM. The V end lost 6 bases, the J end lost 4 bases, and 15 bases lay between the germline ends. The CDR3 runs 15 residues. From the 5' RACE reads, TCRdb called clonotypes with MiXCR, one entry per CDR3 protein. The table lists roughly 150,000 distinct CDR3 sequences, under 7.5% of them singletons. This chain connects TRBV28 to TRBJ2-2; either TRBD1 or TRBD2 may fit D (6 bases each). This specimen was CD4+ T cells sorted from PBMCs, taken 4 to 5 days after the first yellow fever vaccination. The source of this sequence is a man younger than 35 who received the YFV17D yellow fever vaccine. The DNA of the CDR3 is TGTGCCAGCAGACGCCGGGGGCTAACCACCGGGGAGCTGTTTTTT. The encoded protein is CASRRRGLTTGELFF.